This T cell receptor (beta chain) was documented in a study of cytomegalovirus exposure and HLA in healthy donors. Produced via immunoSEQ multiplex PCR; TCRdb's table is partial and in-frame only. Found here are 150,000 to 200,000 clones, 89% of them singletons; the top ten hold over 4%. Per germline, CDR1 MNHEY and CDR2 SVGAGI. The CDR3 runs 13 residues. Trimming took 2 bases from V and 8 from J; bases not matched to a gene: 0. The chain uses TRBV6-5 and TRBJ1-2; 12 bases fit TRBD1. The receptor was derived from a man younger than 35 in good health and CMV-seropositive. Material for sequencing was PBMCs. The CDR3 protein is CASSYGTGGGYTF. The CDR3 region has the DNA TGTGCCAGCAGTTACGGGACAGGGGGCGGCTACACCTTC.